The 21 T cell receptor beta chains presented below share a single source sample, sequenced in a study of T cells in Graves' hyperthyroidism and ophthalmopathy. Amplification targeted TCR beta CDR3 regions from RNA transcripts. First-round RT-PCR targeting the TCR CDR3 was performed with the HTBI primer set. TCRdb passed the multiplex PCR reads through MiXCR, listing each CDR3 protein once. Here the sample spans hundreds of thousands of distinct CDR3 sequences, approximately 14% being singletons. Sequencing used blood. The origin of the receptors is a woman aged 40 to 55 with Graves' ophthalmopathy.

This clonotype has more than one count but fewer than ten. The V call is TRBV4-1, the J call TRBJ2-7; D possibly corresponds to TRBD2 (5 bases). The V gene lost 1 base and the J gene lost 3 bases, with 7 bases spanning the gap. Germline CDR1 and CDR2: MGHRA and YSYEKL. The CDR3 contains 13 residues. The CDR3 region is CASSQGLFYEQYF. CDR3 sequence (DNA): TGCGCCAGCAGCCAAGGACTATTCTACGAGCAGTACTTC.

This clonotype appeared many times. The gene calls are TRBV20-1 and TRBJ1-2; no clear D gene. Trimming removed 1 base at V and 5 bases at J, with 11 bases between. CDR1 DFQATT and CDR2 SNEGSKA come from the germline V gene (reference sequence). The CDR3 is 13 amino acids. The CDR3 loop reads CSARVQSRYGYTF. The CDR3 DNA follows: TGCAGTGCTAGAGTACAGTCTCGGTATGGCTACACCTTC.

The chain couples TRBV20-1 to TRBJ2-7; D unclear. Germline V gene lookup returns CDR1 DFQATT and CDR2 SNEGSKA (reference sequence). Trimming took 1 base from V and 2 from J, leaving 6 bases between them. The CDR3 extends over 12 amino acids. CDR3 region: CSARGDTYEQYF. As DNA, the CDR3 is TGCAGTGCTAGAGGGGATACCTACGAGCAGTACTTC.

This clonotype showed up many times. The CDR3 sequence is CASSRDRGGYEQYF. CDR3 nucleotide sequence: TGTGCCAGCAGCCGTGACAGGGGTGGCTACGAGCAGTACTTC. The chain links TRBV7-2 to TRBJ2-7, with TRBD1 identical over 8 bases. The ends lost 5 bases at V and 3 bases at J; junction bases unmatched: 6. This CDR3 region has 14 residues. Germline loops: CDR1 SGHTA, CDR2 FQGNSA.

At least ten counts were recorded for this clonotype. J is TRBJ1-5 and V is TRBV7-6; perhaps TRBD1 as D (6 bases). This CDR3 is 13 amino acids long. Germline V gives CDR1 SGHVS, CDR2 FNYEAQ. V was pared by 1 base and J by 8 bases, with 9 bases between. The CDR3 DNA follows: TGTGCCAGCAGCTTAGACAGGGTGGAGCCCCAGCATTTT. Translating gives CASSLDRVEPQHF.

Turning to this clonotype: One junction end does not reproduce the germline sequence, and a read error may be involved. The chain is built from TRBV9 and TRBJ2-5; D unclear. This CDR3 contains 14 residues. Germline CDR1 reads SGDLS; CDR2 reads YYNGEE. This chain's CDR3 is CAGSVDVIQETQYF. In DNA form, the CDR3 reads TGTGCCGGCAGCGTAGATGTTATCCAAGAGACCCAGTACTTC.

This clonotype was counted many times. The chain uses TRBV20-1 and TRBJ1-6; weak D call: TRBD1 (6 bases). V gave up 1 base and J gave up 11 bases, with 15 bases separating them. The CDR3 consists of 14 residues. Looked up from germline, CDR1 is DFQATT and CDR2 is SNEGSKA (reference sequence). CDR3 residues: CSARAVMGAAPLHF. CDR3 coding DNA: TGCAGTGCTAGAGCCGTGATGGGGGCGGCACCCCTCCACTTT.

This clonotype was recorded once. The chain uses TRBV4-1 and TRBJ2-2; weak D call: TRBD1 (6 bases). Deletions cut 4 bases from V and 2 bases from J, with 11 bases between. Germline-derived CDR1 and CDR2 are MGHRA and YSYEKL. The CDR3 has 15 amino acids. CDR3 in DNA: TGCGCCAGCAGCCCAGGGGTGACTAACACCGGGGAGCTGTTTTTT. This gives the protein CASSPGVTNTGELFF.

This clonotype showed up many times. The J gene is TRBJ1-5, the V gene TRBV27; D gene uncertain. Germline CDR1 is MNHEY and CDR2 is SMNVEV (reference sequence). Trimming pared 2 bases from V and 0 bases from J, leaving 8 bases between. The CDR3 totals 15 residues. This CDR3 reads CASSLNGFSNQPQHF. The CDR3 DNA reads TGTGCCAGCAGTTTAAATGGATTTAGCAATCAGCCCCAGCATTTT.

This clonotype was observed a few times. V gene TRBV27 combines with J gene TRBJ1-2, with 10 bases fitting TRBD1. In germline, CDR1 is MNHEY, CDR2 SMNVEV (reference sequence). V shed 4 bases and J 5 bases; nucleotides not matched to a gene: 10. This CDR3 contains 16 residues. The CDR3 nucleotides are TGTGCCAGCAGTTCCGGGACAGGGGCATTGGTGTATGGCTACACCTTC. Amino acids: CASSSGTGALVYGYTF.

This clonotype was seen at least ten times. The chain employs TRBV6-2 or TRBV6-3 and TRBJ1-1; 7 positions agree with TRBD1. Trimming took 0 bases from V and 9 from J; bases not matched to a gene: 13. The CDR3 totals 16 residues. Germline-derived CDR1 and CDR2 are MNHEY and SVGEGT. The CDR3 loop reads CASSYSSPPGTVQAFF. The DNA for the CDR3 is TGTGCCAGCAGTTACTCTTCACCGCCCGGGACAGTTCAAGCTTTCTTT.

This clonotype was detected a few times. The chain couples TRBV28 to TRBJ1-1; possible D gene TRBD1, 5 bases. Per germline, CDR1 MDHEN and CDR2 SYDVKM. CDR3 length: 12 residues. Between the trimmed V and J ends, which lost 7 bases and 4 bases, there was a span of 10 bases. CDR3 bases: TGTGCCAGCAACAGGTTTCGCACTGAAGCTTTCTTT. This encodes CASNRFRTEAFF.

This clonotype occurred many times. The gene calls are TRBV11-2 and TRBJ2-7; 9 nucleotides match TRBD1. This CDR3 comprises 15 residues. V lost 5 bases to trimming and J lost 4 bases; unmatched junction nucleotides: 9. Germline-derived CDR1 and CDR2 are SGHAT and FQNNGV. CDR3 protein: CASSILQGAGYEQYF. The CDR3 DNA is TGTGCCAGCAGCATATTACAGGGGGCTGGTTACGAGCAGTACTTC.

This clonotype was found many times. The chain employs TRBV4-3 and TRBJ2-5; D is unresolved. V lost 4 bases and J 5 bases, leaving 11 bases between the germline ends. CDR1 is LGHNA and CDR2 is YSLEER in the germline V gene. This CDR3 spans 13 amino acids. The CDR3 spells CASSPDNSETQYF. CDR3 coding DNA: TGCGCCAGCAGCCCCGACAACTCGGAGACCCAGTACTTC.

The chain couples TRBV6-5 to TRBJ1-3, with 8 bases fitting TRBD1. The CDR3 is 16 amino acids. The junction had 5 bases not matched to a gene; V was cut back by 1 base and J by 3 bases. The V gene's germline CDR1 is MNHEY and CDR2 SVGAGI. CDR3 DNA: TGTGCCAGCAGTTACTTCTCGACAGGGGTTGGAAACACCATATATTTT. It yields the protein CASSYFSTGVGNTIYF.

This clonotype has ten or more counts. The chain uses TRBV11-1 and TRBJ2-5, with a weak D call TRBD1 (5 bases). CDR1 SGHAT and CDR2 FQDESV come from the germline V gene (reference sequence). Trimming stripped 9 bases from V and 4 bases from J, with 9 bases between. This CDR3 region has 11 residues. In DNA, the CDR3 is TGTGCCAGTGCCCAGGGAGAGACCCAGTACTTC. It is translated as CASAQGETQYF.

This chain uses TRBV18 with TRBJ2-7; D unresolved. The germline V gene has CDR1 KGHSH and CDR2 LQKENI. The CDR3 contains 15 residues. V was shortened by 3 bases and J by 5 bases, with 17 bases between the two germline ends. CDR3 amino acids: CASSPRGIQGDEQYF. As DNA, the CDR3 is TGTGCCAGCTCACCGCGTGGTATCCAAGGCGACGAGCAGTACTTC. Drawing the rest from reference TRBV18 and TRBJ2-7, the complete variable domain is NAGVMQNPRHLVRRRGQEARLRCSPMKGHSHVYWYRQLPEEGLKFMVYLQKENIIDESGMPKERFSAEFPKEGPSILRIQQVVRGDSAAYFCASSPRGIQGDEQYFGPGTRLTVT.

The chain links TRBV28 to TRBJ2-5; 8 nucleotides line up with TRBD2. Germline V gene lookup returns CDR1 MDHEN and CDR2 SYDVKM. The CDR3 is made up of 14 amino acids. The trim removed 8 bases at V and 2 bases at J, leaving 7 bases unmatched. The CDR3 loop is CASGRLATQETQYF. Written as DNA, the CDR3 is TGTGCCAGCGGTAGACTAGCGACACAAGAGACCCAGTACTTC. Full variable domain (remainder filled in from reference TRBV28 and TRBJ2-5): DVKVTQSSRYLVKRTGEKVFLECVQDMDHENMFWYRQDPGLGLRLIYFSYDVKMKEKGDIPEGYSVSREKKERFSLILESASTNQTSMYLCASGRLATQETQYFGPGTRLLVL.

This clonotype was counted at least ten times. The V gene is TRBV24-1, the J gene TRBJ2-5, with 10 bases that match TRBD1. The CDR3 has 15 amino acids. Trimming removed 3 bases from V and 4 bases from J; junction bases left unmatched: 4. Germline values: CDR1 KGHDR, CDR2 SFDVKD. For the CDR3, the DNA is TGTGCCACCAGTGATAGGAGGGACAGGGGAGAGACCCAGTACTTC. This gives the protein CATSDRRDRGETQYF.

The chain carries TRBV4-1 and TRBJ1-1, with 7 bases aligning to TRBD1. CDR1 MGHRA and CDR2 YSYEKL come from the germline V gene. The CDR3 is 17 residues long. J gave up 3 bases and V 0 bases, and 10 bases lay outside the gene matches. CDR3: CASSQDGPGGWDTEAFF. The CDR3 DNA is TGCGCCAGCAGCCAAGATGGACCAGGGGGTTGGGACACTGAAGCTTTCTTT.

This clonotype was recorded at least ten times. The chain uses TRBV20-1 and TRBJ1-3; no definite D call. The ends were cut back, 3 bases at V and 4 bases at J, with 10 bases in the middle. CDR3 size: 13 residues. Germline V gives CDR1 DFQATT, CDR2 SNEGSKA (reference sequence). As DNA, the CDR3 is TGCAGTGCTAGGATGGCCGCCGGAAACACCATATATTTT. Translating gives CSARMAAGNTIYF.